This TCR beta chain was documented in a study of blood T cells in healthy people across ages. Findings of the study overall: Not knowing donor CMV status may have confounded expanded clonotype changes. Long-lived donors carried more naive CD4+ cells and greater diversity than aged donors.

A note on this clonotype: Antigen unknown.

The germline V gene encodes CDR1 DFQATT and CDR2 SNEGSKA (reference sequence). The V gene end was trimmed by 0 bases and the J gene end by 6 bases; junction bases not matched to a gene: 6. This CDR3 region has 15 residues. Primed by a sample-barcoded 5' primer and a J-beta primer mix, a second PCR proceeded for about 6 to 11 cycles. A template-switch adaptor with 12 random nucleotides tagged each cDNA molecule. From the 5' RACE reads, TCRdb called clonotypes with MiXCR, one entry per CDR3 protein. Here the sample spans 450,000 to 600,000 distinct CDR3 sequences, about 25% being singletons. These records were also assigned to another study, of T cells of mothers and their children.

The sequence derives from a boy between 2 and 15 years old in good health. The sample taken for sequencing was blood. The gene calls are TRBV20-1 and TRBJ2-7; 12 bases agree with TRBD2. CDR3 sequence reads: CSARDPSGRAREQYF. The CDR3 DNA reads TGCAGTGCTAGAGATCCTAGCGGGAGGGCCCGCGAGCAGTACTTC.